One and the same sample provided the 17 T cell receptor beta chains below, sequenced in a study of cytomegalovirus exposure and HLA in healthy donors. The PCR was carried out with 60 Vbeta primers and 13 Jbeta primers. Profiling relied on immunoSEQ multiplex PCR, and the TCRdb table lists in-frame clones only, not all of them. The sample yields 200,000 to 250,000 clones, more than 65% seen once. The sample taken for sequencing was PBMCs. The receptors come from a woman in her 30s in good health and CMV-seronegative.

The gene calls are TRBV19 and TRBJ2-5, with 11 bases matching TRBD2. V dropped 7 bases and J dropped 4; count of bases not matched to a gene: 20. The CDR3 length is 19 residues. Germline loops: CDR1 LNHDA, CDR2 SQIVND (reference sequence). The CDR3 sequence: CASTPTGLAGSWGLETQYF. As DNA, the CDR3 is TGTGCCAGTACCCCAACCGGACTAGCGGGTTCCTGGGGTCTAGAGACCCAGTACTTC.

The rearrangement joins TRBV7-6 to TRBJ2-2; D is unresolved. V dropped 5 bases and J dropped 4 bases, with 17 bases sitting between them. The CDR3 totals 16 residues. Germline CDR1 SGHVS, CDR2 FNYEAQ. Written as DNA, the CDR3 is TGTGCCAGCAGCCACCGGGTCAGCACTCTCACCGGGGAGCTGTTTTTT. Protein: CASSHRVSTLTGELFF. Combining the CDR3 with reference TRBV7-6 and TRBJ2-2 gives the whole variable domain GAGVSQSPRYKVTKRGQDVALRCDPISGHVSLYWYRQALGQGPEFLTYFNYEAQQDKSGLPNDRFSAERPEGSISTLTIQRTEQRDSAMYRCASSHRVSTLTGELFFGEGSRLTVL.

The gene calls are TRBV5-4 and TRBJ2-5; 12 bases line up with TRBD2. The CDR3 spans 15 residues. V was pared by 4 bases and J by 2 bases, with 3 bases of the junction left unmatched. In germline, CDR1 is SGHNT, CDR2 YYREEE (reference sequence). Written as DNA, the CDR3 is TGTGCCAGCAGCGCCGGACTAGCGGGGCAAGAGACCCAGTACTTC. It specifies CASSAGLAGQETQYF.

V and J are TRBV6-5 and TRBJ2-2; a possible D gene is TRBD1 (6 bases). Germline V lookup: CDR1 MNHEY, CDR2 SVGAGI. The length of the CDR3 is 16 residues. V lost 2 bases and J 2 bases, leaving 12 bases between the germline ends. CDR3 sequence: CASSYELGGNTGELFF. DNA for the CDR3: TGTGCCAGCAGTTACGAGTTAGGGGGAAACACCGGGGAGCTGTTTTTT.

This clone occurred once. The rearrangement uses TRBV30 and TRBJ2-7; TRBD2 is a possible D gene (6 bases). The germline V gene has CDR1 GTSNPN and CDR2 SVGIG (reference sequence). This CDR3 is 14 amino acids long. The V end lost 5 bases, the J end lost 0 bases, and 14 bases lay between the germline ends. CDR3 in amino acids: CAWAGLTSSYEQYF. CDR3 nucleotides: TGTGCCTGGGCGGGACTCACGAGCTCCTACGAGCAGTACTTC.

The gene calls are TRBV9 and TRBJ2-1; the D gene is possibly TRBD2 (6 bases). V lost 5 bases and J lost 8, with 20 bases in between. CDR3 length: 15 residues. CDR1 is SGDLS, CDR2 YYNGEE, per germline. The CDR3 DNA sequence: TGTGCCAGCAGTGAAGGCACCTCGGGGGTCGATGAGCAGTTCTTC. It is translated as CASSEGTSGVDEQFF.

Points on this clone: One end of the junction varies from germline; a read error may be responsible. This chain uses TRBV7-7 with TRBJ2-3; weak D call: TRBD1 (5 bases). Germline V gene lookup returns CDR1 SSHAT and CDR2 FNYEAQ (reference sequence). CDR3 size: 13 residues. The DNA of the CDR3 is TGTGCTAGCAGCCAGACAGTCACAGATACGCAGTATTTT. Translating gives CASSQTVTDTQYF.

This clone was observed a few times. The rearrangement links TRBV10-3 to TRBJ1-2; possible D gene TRBD1, 5 bases. V lost 0 bases to trimming and J lost 4 bases, with 9 bases between them. Germline CDR1 reads ENHRY; CDR2 reads SYGVKD. This CDR3 spans 14 amino acids. The CDR3 protein is CAISESRRGYGYTF. The CDR3 DNA is TGTGCCATCAGTGAGTCTAGGAGGGGCTATGGCTACACCTTC.

The chain is built from TRBV6-1 and TRBJ2-1, with 7 bases lining up with TRBD1. This CDR3 region has 13 residues. Germline trimming cut 8 bases from V and 7 bases from J; bases unmatched to any gene: 8. Germline V gene lookup returns CDR1 MNHNS and CDR2 SASEGT. The CDR3 nucleotides are TGTGCCAGCTATTCCGGGACAGAGAATGAGCAGTTCTTC. This codes for CASYSGTENEQFF.

This chain joins TRBV2 and TRBJ2-3; TRBD2 matches at 12 bases. Germline V CDR1 and CDR2: SNHLY, FYNNEI. V shed 4 bases and J 4 bases; nucleotides not matched to a gene: 9. The CDR3 has 17 amino acids. The CDR3 is CASSGLAGGPSSDTQYF. The CDR3 region has the DNA TGTGCCAGCAGTGGGCTAGCGGGAGGGCCATCGTCAGATACGCAGTATTTT.

The gene calls are TRBV10-3 and TRBJ2-3; D possibly corresponds to TRBD1 (5 bases). The CDR3 consists of 13 residues. The germline V gene encodes CDR1 ENHRY and CDR2 SYGVKD. Trimming left V 10 bases short and J 3 bases short, with 14 bases between. Written as DNA, the CDR3 is TGTGCCACCGTTCAGGGTGGAACAGATACGCAGTATTTT. Amino acid sequence: CATVQGGTDTQYF.

This clone was observed a single time. This chain uses TRBV5-1 with TRBJ2-7, with TRBD2 matching over 12 bases. V lost 4 bases and J lost 6; bases outside the gene matches: 11. The CDR3 sequence is 16 residues long. Germline loops: CDR1 SGHRS, CDR2 YFSETQ. The CDR3 loop reads CASSPRLAGEFGEQYF. The CDR3 DNA reads as TGCGCCAGCAGCCCCCGACTAGCGGGAGAATTCGGCGAGCAGTACTTC.

The chain couples TRBV6-6 to TRBJ1-2, with 7 bases lining up with TRBD1. Germline assignment: CDR1 MNHNY and CDR2 SVGAGI (reference sequence). The CDR3 sequence is 13 residues long. With 3 bases clipped from V and 6 bases from J, the junction kept 4 bases outside the gene matches. The CDR3 region is CASSYQQGNGYTF. The CDR3 DNA is TGTGCCAGCAGTTATCAACAGGGGAATGGCTACACCTTC.

The chain couples TRBV5-8 to TRBJ1-1; 9 bases line up with TRBD1. Germline assignment: CDR1 SGHTS and CDR2 YDEGEE. The CDR3 runs to 18 residues. Germline trimming cut 0 bases from V and 4 bases from J; bases unmatched to any gene: 13. The CDR3 is CASSLVVYGTGRPTEAFF. Here the CDR3 DNA reads TGTGCCAGCAGCTTGGTAGTTTACGGGACAGGGAGGCCCACTGAAGCTTTCTTT.

The V and J genes are TRBV5-1 and TRBJ1-2; D is possibly TRBD1 (6 bases). CDR1 and CDR2 from the germline V gene are SGHRS and YFSETQ. CDR3 size: 16 residues. The V end lost 4 bases, the J end lost 0 bases, and 16 bases lay between the germline ends. The CDR3 DNA is TGCGCCAGCAGCCCATCCTGGGGGCTTCCTAACTATGGCTACACCTTC. Amino acid sequence: CASSPSWGLPNYGYTF.

The chain has TRBV5-1 and TRBJ1-5; no reliable D call. Germline CDR1 reads SGHRS; CDR2 reads YFSETQ. Trimming took 1 base from V and 4 from J, leaving 6 bases between them. The CDR3 extends over 13 amino acids. CDR3 residues: CASSLFSNQPQHF. The CDR3 DNA is TGCGCCAGCAGCTTGTTCAGTAATCAGCCCCAGCATTTT.

The rearrangement joins TRBV5-1 to TRBJ2-3; maybe TRBD2 (5 bases). The ends were cut back, 3 bases at V and 1 base at J, with 21 bases in the middle. The CDR3 is 18 amino acids. Germline values: CDR1 SGHRS, CDR2 YFSETQ. CDR3 DNA: TGCGCCAGCAGCTCGAGGTTCGAGCGGCTTCAAGGCACAGATACGCAGTATTTT. It yields the protein CASSSRFERLQGTDTQYF.